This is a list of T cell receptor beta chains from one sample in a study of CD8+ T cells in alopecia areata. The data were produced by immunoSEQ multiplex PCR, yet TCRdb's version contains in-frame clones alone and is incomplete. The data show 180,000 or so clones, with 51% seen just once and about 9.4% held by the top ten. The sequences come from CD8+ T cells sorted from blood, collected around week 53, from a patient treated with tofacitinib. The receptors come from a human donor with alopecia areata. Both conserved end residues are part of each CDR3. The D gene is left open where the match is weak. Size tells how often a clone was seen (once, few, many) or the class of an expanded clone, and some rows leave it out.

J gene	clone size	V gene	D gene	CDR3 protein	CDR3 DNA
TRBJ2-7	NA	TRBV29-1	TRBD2	CSVEDPAGRREQYF	TGCAGCGTTGAAGATCCAGCGGGGAGGAGGGAGCAGTACTTC
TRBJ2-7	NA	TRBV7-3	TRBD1	CASSFRTGDEQYF	TGTGCCAGCAGCTTCAGGACAGGGGACGAGCAGTACTTC
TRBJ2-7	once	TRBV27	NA	CASSLDRGYEQYF	TGTGCCAGCAGTTTGGACCGGGGCTACGAGCAGTACTTC
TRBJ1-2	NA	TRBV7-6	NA	CASTLGPQGEGSYYGYTF	TGTGCCAGCACCCTAGGGCCACAGGGCGAAGGGTCTTACTATGGCTACACCTTC
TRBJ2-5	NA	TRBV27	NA	CASSLSRSKTQYF	TGTGCCAGCAGTTTATCGCGCAGTAAGACCCAGTACTTC
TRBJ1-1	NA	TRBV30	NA	CAWLRTKNTEAFF	TGTGCCTGGCTCCGGACTAAGAACACTGAAGCTTTCTTT
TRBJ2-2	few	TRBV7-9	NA	CASRRGAGELFF	TGTGCCAGCAGGAGGGGAGCCGGGGAGCTGTTTTTT
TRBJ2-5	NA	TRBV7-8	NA	CASSLGAVQETQYF	TGTGCCAGCAGCTTAGGGGCTGTCCAAGAGACCCAGTACTTC
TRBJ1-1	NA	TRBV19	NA	CASSIDLFTEAFF	TGTGCCAGTAGTATAGATCTATTCACTGAAGCTTTCTTT
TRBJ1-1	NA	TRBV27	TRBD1	CATRLSGGSNTEAFF	TGTGCCACAAGATTGTCAGGGGGCTCGAACACTGAAGCTTTCTTT
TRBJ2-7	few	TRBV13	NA	CASSSSSYEQYF	TGTGCCAGCAGCTCGTCCTCCTACGAGCAGTACTTC